This T cell receptor (beta chain) originates from a study of regulatory T cells in long-lasting Graves disease. This clonotype was detected only a few times. Its antigen is currently unknown. Study-wide results and caveats: For persistent Graves' patients, TCR diversity was lower than for newly diagnosed ones. Among samples with persistent disease, TRBV28, TRBJ1-2 and TRBJ2-5 were favored.

Time point described: newly diagnosed GD, antithyroid drugs for less than 3 months. After RNA was extracted from PBMCs, the TCR library was made from it. With 8 bases clipped from V and 8 bases from J, the junction kept 7 bases outside the gene matches. The germline gives CDR1 MNHNS, CDR2 SASEGT. This CDR3 is 13 amino acids long. With iRepertoire HTBI primers and Arm-PCR of CDR3 regions, TCR beta libraries were built. MiXCR was run by TCRdb on the multiplex PCR reads, yielding one entry per CDR3 protein. The sample includes about 540,000 distinct CDR3 sequences, approximately 12% of them seen just once. The sample was also reused in another study, on T cells in Graves' hyperthyroidism and ophthalmopathy. As that report states: For the diagnoses, clinical symptoms, serum thyroxine and TRAb, thyroid ultrasound and orbital computed tomography were used.

Sequenced here: peripheral blood mononuclear cells (PBMCs), sampled at new diagnosis, from a patient treated with antithyroid drugs. The chain combines TRBV6-1 with TRBJ2-2; 8 bases agree with TRBD2. The clonotype comes from a young man with Graves disease. The CDR3 DNA follows: TGTGCCAGCCCGAAGCGGGGGTCGGGGGAGCTGTTTTTT. Residues: CASPKRGSGELFF.